These T cell receptor beta chains were read from a single sample in a study of response to subunit inactivated influenza vaccine. MiXCR, applied by TCRdb to the RT-PCR reads, yields one record per CDR3 protein. This sample has about half a million distinct CDR3 sequences; roughly 9.7% occur once, and the top ten carry more than 10%. Here the sequenced sample was PBMCs from blood, taken more than 35 days after vaccination. The receptors were sampled from a man between 45 and 60 years old who received an inactivated influenza vaccine. The CDR3 runs from the conserved cysteine through the conserved F or W. The D gene is left open where the match is weak. Expanded clones get a size class; other rows say once, few or many, or leave the size out.

>TRBJ2-1|TRBV3-1|-|-
CASSQDMGGSEQFF
TGTGCCAGCAGCCAAGATATGGGTGGTTCGGAGCAGTTCTTC
>TRBJ1-2|TRBV30|-|-
CAWSVGDTSGGYTF
TGTGCCTGGAGTGTCGGGGACACCTCAGGGGGCTACACCTTC
>TRBJ2-1|TRBV7-2|-|-
CASSLLGVSNEQFF
TGTGCCAGCAGCTTATTGGGGGTATCCAATGAGCAGTTCTTC
>TRBJ2-7|TRBV29-1|TRBD1|many
CSGTGTEPPYEQYF
TGCAGTGGAACCGGGACAGAACCCCCCTACGAGCAGTACTTC
>TRBJ2-7|TRBV28|-|few
CASSPPPGPISYEQYF
TGTGCCAGCAGTCCTCCCCCGGGACCGATTTCCTACGAGCAGTACTTC
>TRBJ2-5|TRBV14|-|-
CASSQDWGPPYF
TGTGCCAGCAGCCAAGATTGGGGACCCCCGTACTTC
>TRBJ1-6|TRBV4-1|-|many
CASSQGLWPLHF
TGCGCCAGCAGCCAAGGCCTCTGGCCCCTCCACTTT
>TRBJ2-7|TRBV5-1|-|many
CASSLRALTFLSYEQYF
TGCGCCAGCAGCTTGAGGGCTCTGACCTTTTTATCCTACGAGCAGTACTTC
>TRBJ2-4|TRBV7-8|-|many
CASSLGGAKNIQYF
TGTGCCAGCAGCTTGGGGGGTGCCAAAAACATTCAGTACTTC
>TRBJ2-4|TRBV5-1|TRBD1|many
CASSLGTGGNIQYF
TGCGCCAGCAGCTTGGGGACAGGGGGGAACATTCAGTACTTC
>TRBJ1-1|TRBV4-3|-|-
CASSQDQMNTEAFF
TGCGCCAGCAGCCAAGACCAGATGAACACTGAAGCTTTCTTT
>TRBJ2-4|TRBV5-1|-|many
CASSLWGPENIQYF
TGCGCCAGCAGCTTATGGGGCCCCGAAAACATTCAGTACTTC
>TRBJ1-5|TRBV6-5|TRBD1|many
CASTSGQGSNQPQHF
TGTGCCAGCACTTCGGGACAGGGGAGCAATCAGCCCCAGCATTTT
>TRBJ2-3|TRBV5-1|-|few
CASSAGSFGDTQYF
TGCGCCAGCTCCGCAGGGTCGTTCGGCGATACGCAGTATTTT